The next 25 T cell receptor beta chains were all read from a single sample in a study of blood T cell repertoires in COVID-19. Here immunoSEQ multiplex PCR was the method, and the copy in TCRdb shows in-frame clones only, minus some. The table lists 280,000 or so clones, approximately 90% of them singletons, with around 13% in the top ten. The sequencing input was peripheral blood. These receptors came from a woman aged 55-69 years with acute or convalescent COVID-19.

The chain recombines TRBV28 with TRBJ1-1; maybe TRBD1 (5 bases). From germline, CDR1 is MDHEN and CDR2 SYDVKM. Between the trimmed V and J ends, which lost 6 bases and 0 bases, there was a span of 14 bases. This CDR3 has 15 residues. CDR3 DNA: TGTGCCAGCAGGACTGGCGGGGCTATGAACACTGAAGCTTTCTTT. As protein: CASRTGGAMNTEAFF.

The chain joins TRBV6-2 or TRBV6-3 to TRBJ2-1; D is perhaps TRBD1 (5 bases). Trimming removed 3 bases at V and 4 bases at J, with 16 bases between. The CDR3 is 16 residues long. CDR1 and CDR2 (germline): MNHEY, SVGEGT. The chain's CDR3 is CASSYYLGAAYNEQFF. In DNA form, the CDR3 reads TGTGCCAGCAGTTATTATCTAGGGGCGGCTTACAATGAGCAGTTCTTC.

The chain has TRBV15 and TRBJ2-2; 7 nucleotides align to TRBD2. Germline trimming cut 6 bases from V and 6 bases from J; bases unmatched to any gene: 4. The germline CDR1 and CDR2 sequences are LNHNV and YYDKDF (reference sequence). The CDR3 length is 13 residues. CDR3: CATRWEGSGELFF. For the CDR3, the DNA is TGTGCCACCAGGTGGGAGGGATCCGGGGAGCTGTTTTTT.

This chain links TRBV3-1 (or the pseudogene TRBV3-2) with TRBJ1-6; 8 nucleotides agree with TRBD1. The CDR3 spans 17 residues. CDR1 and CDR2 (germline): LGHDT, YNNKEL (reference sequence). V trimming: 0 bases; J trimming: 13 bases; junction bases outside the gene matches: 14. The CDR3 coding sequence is TGTGCCAGCAGCCAAGATAGGATCCGGGACAGGTATTTCCCCCTCCACTTT. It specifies CASSQDRIRDRYFPLHF.

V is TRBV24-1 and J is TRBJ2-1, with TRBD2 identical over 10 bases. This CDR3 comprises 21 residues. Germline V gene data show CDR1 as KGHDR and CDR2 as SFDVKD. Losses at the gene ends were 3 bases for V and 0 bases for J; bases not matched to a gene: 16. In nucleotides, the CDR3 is TGTGCCACCAGTGATGCGCAAGCGGGGGGGCCTTTTGTTAACTCCTACAATGAGCAGTTCTTC. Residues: CATSDAQAGGPFVNSYNEQFF.

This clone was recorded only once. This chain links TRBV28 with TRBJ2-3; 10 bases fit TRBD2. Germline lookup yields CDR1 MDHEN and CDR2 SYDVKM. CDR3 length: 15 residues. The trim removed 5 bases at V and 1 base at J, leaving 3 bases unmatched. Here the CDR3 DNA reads TGTGCCAGCAGTGATCTAGCGGGGGGCACAGATACGCAGTATTTT. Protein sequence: CASSDLAGGTDTQYF.

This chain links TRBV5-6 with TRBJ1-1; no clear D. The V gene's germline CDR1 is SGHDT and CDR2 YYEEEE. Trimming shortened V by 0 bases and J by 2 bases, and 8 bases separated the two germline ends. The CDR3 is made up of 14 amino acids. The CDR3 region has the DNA TGTGCCAGCAGCTTGGCCACAGAAAACACTGAAGCTTTCTTT. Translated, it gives CASSLATENTEAFF.

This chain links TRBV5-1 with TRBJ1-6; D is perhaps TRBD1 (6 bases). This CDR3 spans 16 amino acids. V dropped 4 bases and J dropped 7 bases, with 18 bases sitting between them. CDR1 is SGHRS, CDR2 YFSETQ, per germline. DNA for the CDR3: TGCGCCAGCAGCCTACAGGGAGCTGCCTCCAATTCACCCCTCCACTTT. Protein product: CASSLQGAASNSPLHF.

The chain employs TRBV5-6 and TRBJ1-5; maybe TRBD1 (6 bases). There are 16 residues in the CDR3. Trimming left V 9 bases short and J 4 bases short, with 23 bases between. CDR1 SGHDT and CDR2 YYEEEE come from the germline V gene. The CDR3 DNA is TGTGCCACCAACGGGGGGAACAGGGAGGGGAATCAGCCCCAGCATTTT. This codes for CATNGGNREGNQPQHF. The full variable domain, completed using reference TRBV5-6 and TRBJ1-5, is DAGVTQSPTHLIKTRGQQVTLRCSPKSGHDTVSWYQQALGQGPQFIFQYYEEEERQRGNFPDRFSGHQFPNYSSELNVNALLLGDSALYLCATNGGNREGNQPQHFGDGTRLSIL.

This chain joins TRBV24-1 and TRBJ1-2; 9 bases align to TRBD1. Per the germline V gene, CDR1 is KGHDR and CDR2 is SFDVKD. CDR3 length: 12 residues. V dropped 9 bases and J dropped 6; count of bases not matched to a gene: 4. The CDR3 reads CATQDRGDGYTF. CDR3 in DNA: TGTGCCACCCAGGACAGGGGAGATGGCTACACCTTC.

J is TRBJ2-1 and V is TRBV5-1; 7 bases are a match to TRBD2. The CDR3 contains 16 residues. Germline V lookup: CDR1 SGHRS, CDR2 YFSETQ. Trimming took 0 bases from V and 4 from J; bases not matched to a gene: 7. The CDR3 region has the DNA TGCGCCAGCAGCTTGGTGCCTAGCGGAGATTACAATGAGCAGTTCTTC. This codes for CASSLVPSGDYNEQFF.

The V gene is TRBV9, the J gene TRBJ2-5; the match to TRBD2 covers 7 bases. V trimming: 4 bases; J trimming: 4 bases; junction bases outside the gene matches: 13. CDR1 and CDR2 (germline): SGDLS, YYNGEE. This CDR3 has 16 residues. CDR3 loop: CASSSRGGGGGETQYF. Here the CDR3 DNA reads TGTGCCAGCAGCTCCCGAGGAGGCGGGGGAGGAGAGACCCAGTACTTC.

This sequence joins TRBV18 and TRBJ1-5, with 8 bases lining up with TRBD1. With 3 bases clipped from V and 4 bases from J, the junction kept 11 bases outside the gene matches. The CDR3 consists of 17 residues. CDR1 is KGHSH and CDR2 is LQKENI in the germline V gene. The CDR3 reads CASSPQGRTGPNQPQHF. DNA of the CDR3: TGTGCCAGCTCACCCCAAGGTCGGACAGGGCCTAATCAGCCCCAGCATTTT.

The CDR3 here is CASSLESLGTGRSYGYTF. The CDR3 DNA reads as TGCGCCAGCAGCTTGGAATCTCTAGGGACAGGGAGAAGCTATGGCTACACCTTC. This chain links TRBV5-1 with TRBJ1-2; 9 bases are shared with TRBD1. Per the germline V gene, CDR1 is SGHRS and CDR2 is YFSETQ. V gave up 0 bases and J gave up 4 bases; unmatched junction bases: 13. This CDR3 has 18 amino acids.

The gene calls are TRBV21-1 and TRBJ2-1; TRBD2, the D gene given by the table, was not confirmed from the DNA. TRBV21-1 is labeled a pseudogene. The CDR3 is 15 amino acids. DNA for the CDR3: TGTGCCAGCAGCAAAAGGGAGGAGGGACACAATGAGCAGTTCTTC. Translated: CASSKREEGHNEQFF.

The CDR3 coding sequence is TGCGCCAGCAGCCCCCAAACTAGCGCGCAAGAGACCCAGTACTTC. Translation: CASSPQTSAQETQYF. The gene calls are TRBV4-3 and TRBJ2-5; 7 bases map to TRBD2. CDR1 LGHNA and CDR2 YSLEER come from the germline V gene. The ends lost 4 bases at V and 2 bases at J; junction bases unmatched: 7. The CDR3 sequence is 15 residues long.

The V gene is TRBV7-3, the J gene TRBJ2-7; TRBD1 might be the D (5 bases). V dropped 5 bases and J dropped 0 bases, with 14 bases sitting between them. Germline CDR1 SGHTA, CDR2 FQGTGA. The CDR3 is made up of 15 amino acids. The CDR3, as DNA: TGTGCCAGCAGCCCCGGTAGGGGCCTCTCCTACGAGCAGTACTTC. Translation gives CASSPGRGLSYEQYF.

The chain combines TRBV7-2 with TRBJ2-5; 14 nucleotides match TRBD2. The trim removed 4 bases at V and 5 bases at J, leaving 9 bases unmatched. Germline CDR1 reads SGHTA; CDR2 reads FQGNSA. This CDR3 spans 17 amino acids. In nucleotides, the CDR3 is TGTGCCAGCAGCTCACCCCAGGGACTAGCGGGGGTGGAGACCCAGTACTTC. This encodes CASSSPQGLAGVETQYF.

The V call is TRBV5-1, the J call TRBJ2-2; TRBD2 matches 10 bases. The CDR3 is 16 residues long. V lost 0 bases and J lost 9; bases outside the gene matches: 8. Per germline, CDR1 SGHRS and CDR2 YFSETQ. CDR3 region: CASSLGRGTSDRELFF. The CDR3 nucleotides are TGCGCCAGCAGCTTGGGGAGGGGGACTAGCGATCGGGAGCTGTTTTTT.

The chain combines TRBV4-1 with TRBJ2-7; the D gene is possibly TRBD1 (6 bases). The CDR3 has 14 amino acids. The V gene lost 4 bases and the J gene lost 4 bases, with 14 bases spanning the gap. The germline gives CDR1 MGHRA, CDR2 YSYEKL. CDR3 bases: TGCGCCAGCAGCCGGGCAGGGGCGGAATACGAGCAGTACTTC. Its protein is CASSRAGAEYEQYF.

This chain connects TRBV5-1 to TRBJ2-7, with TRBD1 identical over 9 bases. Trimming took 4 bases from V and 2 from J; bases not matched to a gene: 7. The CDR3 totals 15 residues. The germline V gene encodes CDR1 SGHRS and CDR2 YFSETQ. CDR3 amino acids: CASSPQGQGTYEQYF. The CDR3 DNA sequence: TGCGCCAGCAGCCCACAAGGACAGGGGACCTACGAGCAGTACTTC. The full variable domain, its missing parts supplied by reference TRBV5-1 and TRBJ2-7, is KAGVTQTPRYLIKTRGQQVTLSCSPISGHRSVSWYQQTPGQGLQFLFEYFSETQRNKGNFPGRFSGRQFSNSRSEMNVSTLELGDSALYLCASSPQGQGTYEQYFGPGTRLTVT.

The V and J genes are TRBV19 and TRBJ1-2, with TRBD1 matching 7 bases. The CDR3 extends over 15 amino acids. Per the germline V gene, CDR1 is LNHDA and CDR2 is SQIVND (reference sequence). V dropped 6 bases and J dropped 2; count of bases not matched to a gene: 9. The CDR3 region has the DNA TGTGCCAGTAGGCTGGGGGTACAGGGGAACTATGGCTACACCTTC. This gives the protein CASRLGVQGNYGYTF.

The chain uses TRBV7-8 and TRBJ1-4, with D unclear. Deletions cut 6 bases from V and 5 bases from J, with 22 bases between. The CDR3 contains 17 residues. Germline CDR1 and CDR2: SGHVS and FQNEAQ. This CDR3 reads CASRLGKVTAGNEKLFF. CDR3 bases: TGTGCCAGCAGACTAGGGAAGGTAACGGCGGGAAATGAAAAACTGTTTTTT.

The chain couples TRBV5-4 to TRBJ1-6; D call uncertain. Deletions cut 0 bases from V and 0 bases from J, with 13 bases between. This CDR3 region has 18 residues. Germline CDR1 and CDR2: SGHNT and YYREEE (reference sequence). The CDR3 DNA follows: TGTGCCAGCAGCTTGGAGGCGGGCGCGGGCTCCTATAATTCACCCCTCCACTTT. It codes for CASSLEAGAGSYNSPLHF. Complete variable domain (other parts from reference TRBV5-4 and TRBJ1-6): ETGVTQSPTHLIKTRGQQVTLRCSSQSGHNTVSWYQQALGQGPQFIFQYYREEENGRGNFPPRFSGLQFPNYSSELNVNALELDDSALYLCASSLEAGAGSYNSPLHFGNGTRLTVT.

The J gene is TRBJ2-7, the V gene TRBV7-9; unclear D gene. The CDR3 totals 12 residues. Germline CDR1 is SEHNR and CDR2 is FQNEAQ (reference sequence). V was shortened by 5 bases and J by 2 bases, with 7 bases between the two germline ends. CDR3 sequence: CASSRVAYEQYF. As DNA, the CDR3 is TGTGCCAGCAGCCGCGTGGCCTACGAGCAGTACTTC.